A single sample is the source of the 21 T cell receptor beta chains below, sequenced in a study of blood T cell repertoires in COVID-19. The data were produced by immunoSEQ multiplex PCR, yet TCRdb's version contains in-frame clones alone and is incomplete. The sample has about 200,000 clones, roughly 90% seen once; the top ten hold around 6%. The sample was peripheral blood. These receptors were taken from a man between 60 and 70 years old who had recovered from COVID-19.

The chain links TRBV7-8 to TRBJ2-3; the match to TRBD2 covers 13 bases. V lost 5 bases and J lost 3; bases outside the gene matches: 8. Per germline, CDR1 SGHVS and CDR2 FQNEAQ. CDR3 length: 17 amino acids. The CDR3 sequence: CASSNRPGLAGTDTQYF. CDR3 nucleotide sequence: TGTGCCAGCAGCAATCGACCGGGACTAGCGGGAACAGATACGCAGTATTTT.

In this sample, this clone turned up once. The chain has TRBV27 and TRBJ2-1, with TRBD2 as a possible D gene (6 bases). Trimming removed 5 bases at V and 9 bases at J, with 23 bases between. The CDR3 has 16 residues. In germline, CDR1 is MNHEY, CDR2 SMNVEV (reference sequence). The CDR3 is CASSPSVHRGRGEQFF. For the CDR3, the DNA is TGTGCCAGCAGTCCCTCGGTCCATAGAGGGCGGGGTGAGCAGTTCTTC.

A remark on this clone: Other DNA sequences from this sample encode an identical CDR3 as well. The V call is TRBV3-1 (or the pseudogene TRBV3-2), the J call TRBJ2-7; D is ambiguous. Per the germline V gene, CDR1 is LGHDT and CDR2 is YNNKEL (reference sequence). V lost 3 bases, J lost 3 bases, and 3 bases lay in between. This CDR3 spans 11 amino acids. This CDR3 is CASSQRYEQYF. CDR3 in DNA: TGTGCCAGCAGCCAGCGCTACGAGCAGTACTTC.

V and J are TRBV7-2 and TRBJ1-4; D might be TRBD1 (5 bases). Germline values: CDR1 SGHTA, CDR2 FQGNSA. The CDR3 consists of 16 residues. The germline V and J ends were trimmed by 0 bases and 4 bases, with 12 bases remaining between them. CDR3 DNA: TGTGCCAGCAGCTTAGCGTCCACCCAGGGTAATGAAAAACTGTTTTTT. This gives the protein CASSLASTQGNEKLFF.

V and J are TRBV19 and TRBJ1-2; TRBD1 is a possible D gene (5 bases). Germline V CDR1 and CDR2: LNHDA, SQIVND (reference sequence). V dropped 3 bases and J dropped 5 bases, with 10 bases sitting between them. The CDR3 totals 13 residues. In DNA, the CDR3 is TGTGCCAGTAGTATTAAGACAGCATATGGCTACACCTTC. It is translated as CASSIKTAYGYTF. The full variable domain, completed using reference TRBV19 and TRBJ1-2, is DGGITQSPKYLFRKEGQNVTLSCEQNLNHDAMYWYRQDPGQGLRLIYYSQIVNDFQKGDIAEGYSVSREKKESFPLTVTSAQKNPTAFYLCASSIKTAYGYTFGSGTRLTVV.

The chain has TRBV7-9 and TRBJ2-3; TRBD2 matches at 9 bases. V lost 4 bases to trimming and J lost 5 bases; unmatched junction nucleotides: 4. CDR1 is SEHNR, CDR2 FQNEAQ, per germline (reference sequence). This CDR3 region has 14 residues. The CDR3 coding sequence is TGTGCCAGCAGCTCGCGGACTAGCGTAGATACGCAGTATTTT. It translates to CASSSRTSVDTQYF.

This rearrangement joins TRBV9 to TRBJ1-3; 7 bases align to TRBD1. The V gene end was trimmed by 2 bases and the J gene end by 0 bases; junction bases not matched to a gene: 11. The CDR3 is 18 amino acids. Germline CDR1 is SGDLS and CDR2 is YYNGEE. CDR3 in amino acids: CASSVGQLSDSSGNTIYF. CDR3 sequence (DNA): TGTGCCAGCAGCGTGGGACAGCTATCCGATAGCTCTGGAAACACCATATATTTT.

The chain couples TRBV5-1 to TRBJ2-7; D remains ambiguous. In germline, CDR1 is SGHRS, CDR2 YFSETQ. The CDR3 runs to 14 residues. V dropped 1 base and J dropped 0 bases, with 8 bases sitting between them. Written as DNA, the CDR3 is TGCGCCAGCAGCTTGACGCGTTCCTCCTACGAGCAGTACTTC. Its translation: CASSLTRSSYEQYF. Supplemented by reference TRBV5-1 and TRBJ2-7, the full variable domain reads KAGVTQTPRYLIKTRGQQVTLSCSPISGHRSVSWYQQTPGQGLQFLFEYFSETQRNKGNFPGRFSGRQFSNSRSEMNVSTLELGDSALYLCASSLTRSSYEQYFGPGTRLTVT.

The chain employs TRBV5-1 and TRBJ2-5, with D uncertain. CDR3 length: 13 residues. Germline V gene sequence: CDR1 SGHRS, CDR2 YFSETQ. Deletions cut 3 bases from V and 5 bases from J, with 11 bases between. The CDR3, as DNA: TGCGCCAGCAGCTCGACAACGGTGGAGACCCAGTACTTC. Translated, it gives CASSSTTVETQYF.

The V call is TRBV5-1, the J call TRBJ1-2, with TRBD1 matching over 9 bases. The V segment lost 3 bases and the J segment 5 bases; nucleotides outside the gene matches: 5. CDR1 and CDR2 (germline): SGHRS, YFSETQ. The CDR3 is 14 residues long. The CDR3 region has the DNA TGCGCCAGCAGCTCTTCCGGGACAGGGTATGGCTACACCTTC. Translating gives CASSSSGTGYGYTF.

V usage is TRBV19 and J usage is TRBJ2-3; 7 bases agree with TRBD1. This CDR3 comprises 13 residues. The germline V gene encodes CDR1 LNHDA and CDR2 SQIVND (reference sequence). The V and J ends lost 5 bases and 3 bases, in that order; junction bases with no gene match: 2. CDR3 sequence: CASSSTGTDTQYF. In DNA form, the CDR3 reads TGTGCCAGTAGTTCGACAGGGACAGATACGCAGTATTTT. The variable domain in full, completed from reference TRBV19 and TRBJ2-3, reads DGGITQSPKYLFRKEGQNVTLSCEQNLNHDAMYWYRQDPGQGLRLIYYSQIVNDFQKGDIAEGYSVSREKKESFPLTVTSAQKNPTAFYLCASSSTGTDTQYFGPGTRLTVL.

As DNA, the CDR3 is TGTGCCAGCAGTTACAATACAGCCAATGTAGGCTACACCTTC. Protein product: CASSYNTANVGYTF. The rearrangement uses TRBV28 and TRBJ1-2; D not certain. The CDR3 totals 14 residues. V was cut by 4 bases and J by 8 bases, with 17 bases left in between. CDR1 is MDHEN, CDR2 SYDVKM, per germline.

V usage is TRBV10-2 and J usage is TRBJ2-1; 10 nucleotides agree with TRBD2. V trimming: 5 bases; J trimming: 5 bases; junction bases outside the gene matches: 12. The CDR3 length is 17 residues. Germline V gene data show CDR1 as WSHSY and CDR2 as SAAADI. Here the CDR3 DNA reads TGCGCCAGCAGTCATCATCCTAGCGGGAGTTTCCACAATGAGCAGTTCTTC. Its protein product is CASSHHPSGSFHNEQFF.

The rearrangement uses TRBV5-1 and TRBJ1-4; the match to TRBD1 covers 9 bases. This CDR3 contains 15 residues. The J segment lost 5 bases and the V segment lost 4 bases, leaving 6 bases of the junction unmatched. Germline CDR1 SGHRS, CDR2 YFSETQ. In DNA form, the CDR3 reads TGCGCCAGCAGCGGGGGACAGGGTAGGAATGAAAAACTGTTTTTT. Amino acids: CASSGGQGRNEKLFF.

The J gene is TRBJ2-1, the V gene TRBV27, with TRBD2 matching over 13 bases. This CDR3 is built from 12 residues. V dropped 3 bases and J dropped 15; count of bases not matched to a gene: 2. Germline V gives CDR1 MNHEY, CDR2 SMNVEV (reference sequence). CDR3 residues: CASSLTSGRRFF. As DNA, the CDR3 is TGTGCCAGCAGTTTGACTAGCGGGAGGAGGTTCTTC.

CDR3: CASSRQDYEQYF. The CDR3 DNA follows: TGTGCCAGCTCGAGACAGGACTACGAGCAGTACTTC. The V gene is TRBV18, the J gene TRBJ2-7; the D gene is possibly TRBD1 (6 bases). The ends were cut back, 6 bases at V and 3 bases at J, with 9 bases in the middle. Germline-derived CDR1 and CDR2 are KGHSH and LQKENI. The CDR3 spans 12 residues.

This clone turned up a few times. This rearrangement joins TRBV6-6 to TRBJ1-3; a weak D match, TRBD1 (5 bases). The CDR3 covers 14 residues. Germline CDR1 MNHNY, CDR2 SVGAGI (reference sequence). V was clipped by 6 bases and J by 1 base, with 10 bases between them. The CDR3 spells CASRHPGSGNTIYF. DNA of the CDR3: TGTGCCAGCAGACATCCAGGGTCTGGAAACACCATATATTTT.

This sequence joins TRBV5-1 and TRBJ2-1; 9 nucleotides match TRBD2. Germline CDR1 reads SGHRS; CDR2 reads YFSETQ. The CDR3 length is 14 residues. Trimming cost V 4 bases and J 4 bases; bases outside gene matches: 3. CDR3 in DNA: TGCGCCAGCAGCGGGCTAGCGGGGTACAATGAGCAGTTCTTC. Translation gives CASSGLAGYNEQFF. The complete variable domain, with remaining parts taken from reference TRBV5-1 and TRBJ2-1, reads KAGVTQTPRYLIKTRGQQVTLSCSPISGHRSVSWYQQTPGQGLQFLFEYFSETQRNKGNFPGRFSGRQFSNSRSEMNVSTLELGDSALYLCASSGLAGYNEQFFGPGTRLTVL.

This clone was observed once. J is TRBJ2-7 and V is TRBV10-3; D gene ambiguous. The ends were cut back, 3 bases at V and 0 bases at J, with 9 bases in the middle. Germline CDR1 reads ENHRY; CDR2 reads SYGVKD. This CDR3 is built from 14 residues. CDR3 amino acids: CAISDLRSSYEQYF. The CDR3 DNA reads TGTGCCATCAGTGACTTAAGGAGCTCCTACGAGCAGTACTTC.

J is TRBJ2-7 and V is TRBV5-1; 13 bases are shared with TRBD2. This CDR3 contains 15 residues. Trimming cost V 4 bases and J 5 bases; bases outside gene matches: 6. Germline assignment: CDR1 SGHRS and CDR2 YFSETQ. The CDR3 reads CASSDETSGRNEQYF. CDR3 in DNA: TGCGCCAGCAGCGATGAGACTAGCGGGAGGAACGAGCAGTACTTC.

J is TRBJ2-2 and V is TRBV18, with 8 bases fitting TRBD2. J gave up 1 base and V 1 base, and 2 bases lay outside the gene matches. The CDR3 covers 16 residues. Germline V gives CDR1 KGHSH, CDR2 LQKENI. In nucleotides, the CDR3 is TGTGCCAGCTCACCACGACTAGCGCAGAACACCGGGGAGCTGTTTTTT. Translation: CASSPRLAQNTGELFF.